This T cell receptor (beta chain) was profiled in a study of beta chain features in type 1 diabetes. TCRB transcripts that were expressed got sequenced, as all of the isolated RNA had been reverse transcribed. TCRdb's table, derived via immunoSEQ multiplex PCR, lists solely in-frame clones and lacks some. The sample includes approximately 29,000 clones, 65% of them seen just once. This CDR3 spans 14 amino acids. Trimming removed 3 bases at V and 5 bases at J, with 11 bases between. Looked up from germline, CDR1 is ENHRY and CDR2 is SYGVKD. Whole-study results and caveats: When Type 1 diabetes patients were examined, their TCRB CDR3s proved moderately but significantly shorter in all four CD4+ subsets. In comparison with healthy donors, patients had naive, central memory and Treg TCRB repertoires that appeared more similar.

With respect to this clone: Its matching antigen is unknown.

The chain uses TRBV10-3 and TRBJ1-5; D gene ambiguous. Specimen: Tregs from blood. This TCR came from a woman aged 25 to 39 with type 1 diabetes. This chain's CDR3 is CAISDQQSDQPQHF. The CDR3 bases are TGTGCCATCAGTGACCAGCAAAGCGATCAGCCCCAGCATTTT.